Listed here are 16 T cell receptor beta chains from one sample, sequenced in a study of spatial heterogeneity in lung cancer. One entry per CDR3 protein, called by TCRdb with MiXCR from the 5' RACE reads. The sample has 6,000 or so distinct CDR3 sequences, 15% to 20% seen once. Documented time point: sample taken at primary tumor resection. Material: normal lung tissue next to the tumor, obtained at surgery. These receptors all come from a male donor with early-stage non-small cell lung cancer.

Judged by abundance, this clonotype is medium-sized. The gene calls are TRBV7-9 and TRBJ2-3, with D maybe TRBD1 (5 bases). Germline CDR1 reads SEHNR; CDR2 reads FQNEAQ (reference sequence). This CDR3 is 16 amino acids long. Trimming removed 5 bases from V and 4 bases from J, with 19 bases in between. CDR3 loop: CASSQNQGNLADTQYF. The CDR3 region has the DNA TGTGCCAGCAGCCAAAACCAGGGAAATTTGGCAGATACGCAGTATTTT. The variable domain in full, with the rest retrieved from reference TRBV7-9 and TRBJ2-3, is DTGVSQNPRHKITKRGQNVTFRCDPISEHNRLYWYRQTLGQGPEFLTYFQNEAQLEKSRLLSDRFSAERPKGSFSTLEIQRTEQGDSAMYLCASSQNQGNLADTQYFGPGTRLTVL.

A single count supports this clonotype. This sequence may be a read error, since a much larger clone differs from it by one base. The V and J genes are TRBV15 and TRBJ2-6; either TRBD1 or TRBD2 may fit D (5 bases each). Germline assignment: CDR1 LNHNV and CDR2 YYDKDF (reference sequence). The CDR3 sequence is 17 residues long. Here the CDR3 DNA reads TGTGCCACCAGCAGAGTTGGGGCTCGGACCGGGGCCAACATCCTGACTTTC. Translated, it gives CATSRVGARTGANILTF.

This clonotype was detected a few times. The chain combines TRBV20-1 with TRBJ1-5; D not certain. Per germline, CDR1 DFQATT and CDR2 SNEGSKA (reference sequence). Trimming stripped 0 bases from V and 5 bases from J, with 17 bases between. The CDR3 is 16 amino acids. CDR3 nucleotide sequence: TGCAGTGCTAGAGATAATTTCGGGCCGACGGATCAGCCCCAGCATTTT. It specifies CSARDNFGPTDQPQHF.

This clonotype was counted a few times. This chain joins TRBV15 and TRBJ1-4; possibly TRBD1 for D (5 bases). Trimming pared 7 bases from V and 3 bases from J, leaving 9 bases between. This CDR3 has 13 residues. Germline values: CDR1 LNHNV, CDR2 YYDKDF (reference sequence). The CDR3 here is CATNRGANEKLFF. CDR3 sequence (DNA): TGTGCCACCAATCGAGGGGCTAATGAAAAACTGTTTTTT.

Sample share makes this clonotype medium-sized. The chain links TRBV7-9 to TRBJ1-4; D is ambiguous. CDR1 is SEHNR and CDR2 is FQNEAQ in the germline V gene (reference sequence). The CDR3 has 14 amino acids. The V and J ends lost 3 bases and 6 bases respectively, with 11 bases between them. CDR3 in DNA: TGTGCCAGCAGCTTCGCAGAAGAGGATGAAAAACTGTTTTTT. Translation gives CASSFAEEDEKLFF.

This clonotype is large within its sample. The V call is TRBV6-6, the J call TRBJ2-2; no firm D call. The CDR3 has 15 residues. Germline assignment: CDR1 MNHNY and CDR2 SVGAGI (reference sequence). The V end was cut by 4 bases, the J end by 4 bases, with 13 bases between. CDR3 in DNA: TGTGCCAGCAGTTTCCAGGACCCTCCCACCGGGGAGCTGTTTTTT. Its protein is CASSFQDPPTGELFF.

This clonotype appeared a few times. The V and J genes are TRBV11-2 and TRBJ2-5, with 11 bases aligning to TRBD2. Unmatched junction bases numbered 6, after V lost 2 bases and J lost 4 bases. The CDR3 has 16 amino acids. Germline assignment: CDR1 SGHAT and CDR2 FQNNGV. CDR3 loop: CASSLLAGGLGETQYF. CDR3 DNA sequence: TGTGCCAGCAGCTTATTAGCGGGAGGGCTGGGAGAGACCCAGTACTTC.

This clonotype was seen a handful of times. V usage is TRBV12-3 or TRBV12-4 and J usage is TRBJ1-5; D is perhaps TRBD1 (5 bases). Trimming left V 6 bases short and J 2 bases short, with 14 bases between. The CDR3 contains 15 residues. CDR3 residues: CASSWGRGGNQPQHF. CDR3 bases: TGTGCCAGCAGCTGGGGCCGGGGTGGCAATCAGCCCCAGCATTTT.

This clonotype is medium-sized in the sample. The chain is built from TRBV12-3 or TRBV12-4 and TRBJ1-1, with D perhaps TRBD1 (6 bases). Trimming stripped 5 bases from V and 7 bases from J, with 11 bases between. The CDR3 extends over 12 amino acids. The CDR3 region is CASSVSTGEAFF. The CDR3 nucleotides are TGTGCCAGCAGTGTCTCGACAGGTGAAGCTTTCTTT.

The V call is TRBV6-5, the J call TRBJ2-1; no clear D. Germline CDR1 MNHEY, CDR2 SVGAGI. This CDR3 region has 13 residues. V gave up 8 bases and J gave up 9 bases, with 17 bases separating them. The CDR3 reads CASCSLEVGEQFF. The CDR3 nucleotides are TGTGCCAGCTGTTCCTTAGAGGTTGGTGAGCAGTTCTTC.

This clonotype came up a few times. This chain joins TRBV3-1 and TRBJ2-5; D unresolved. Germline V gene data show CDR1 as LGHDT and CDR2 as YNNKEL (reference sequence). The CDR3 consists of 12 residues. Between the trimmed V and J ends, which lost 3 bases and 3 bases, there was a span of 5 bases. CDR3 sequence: CASSHQEETQYF. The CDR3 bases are TGTGCCAGCAGCCACCAGGAAGAGACCCAGTACTTC.

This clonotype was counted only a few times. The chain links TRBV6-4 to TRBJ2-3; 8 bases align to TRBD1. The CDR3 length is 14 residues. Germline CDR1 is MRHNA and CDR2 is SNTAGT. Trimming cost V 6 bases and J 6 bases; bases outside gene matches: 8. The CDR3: CASSAGQGADTQYF. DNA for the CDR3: TGTGCCAGCAGCGCCGGACAGGGCGCGGATACGCAGTATTTT.

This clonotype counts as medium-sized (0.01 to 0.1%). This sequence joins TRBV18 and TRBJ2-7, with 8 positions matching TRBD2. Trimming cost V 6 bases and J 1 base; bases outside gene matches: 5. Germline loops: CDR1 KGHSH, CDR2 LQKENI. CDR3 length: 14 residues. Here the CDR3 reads CASSTSGGSYEQYF. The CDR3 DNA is TGTGCCAGCTCTACTAGCGGTGGGTCCTACGAGCAGTACTTC.

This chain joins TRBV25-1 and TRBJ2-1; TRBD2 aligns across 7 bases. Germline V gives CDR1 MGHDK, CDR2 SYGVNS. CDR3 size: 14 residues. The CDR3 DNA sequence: TGTGCTACAGGTCGCGGGAGACCCTACAATGAGCAGTTCTTC. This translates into CATGRGRPYNEQFF.

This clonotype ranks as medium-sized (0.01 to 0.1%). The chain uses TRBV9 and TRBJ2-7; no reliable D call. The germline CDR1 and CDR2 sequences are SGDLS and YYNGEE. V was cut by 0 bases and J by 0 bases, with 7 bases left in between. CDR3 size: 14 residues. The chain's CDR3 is CASSVGSSSYEQYF. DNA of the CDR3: TGTGCCAGCAGCGTAGGTAGTTCCTCCTACGAGCAGTACTTC. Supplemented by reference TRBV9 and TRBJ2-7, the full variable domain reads DSGVTQTPKHLITATGQRVTLRCSPRSGDLSVYWYQQSLDQGLQFLIQYYNGEERAKGNILERFSAQQFPDLHSELNLSSLELGDSALYFCASSVGSSSYEQYFGPGTRLTVT.

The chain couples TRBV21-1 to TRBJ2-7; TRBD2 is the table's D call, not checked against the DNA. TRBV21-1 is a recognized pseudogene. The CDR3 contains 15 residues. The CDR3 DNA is TGTGCCAGCAGCCCTTACGGGCTAGCGAGCTACGAGCAGTACTTC. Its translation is CASSPYGLASYEQYF.